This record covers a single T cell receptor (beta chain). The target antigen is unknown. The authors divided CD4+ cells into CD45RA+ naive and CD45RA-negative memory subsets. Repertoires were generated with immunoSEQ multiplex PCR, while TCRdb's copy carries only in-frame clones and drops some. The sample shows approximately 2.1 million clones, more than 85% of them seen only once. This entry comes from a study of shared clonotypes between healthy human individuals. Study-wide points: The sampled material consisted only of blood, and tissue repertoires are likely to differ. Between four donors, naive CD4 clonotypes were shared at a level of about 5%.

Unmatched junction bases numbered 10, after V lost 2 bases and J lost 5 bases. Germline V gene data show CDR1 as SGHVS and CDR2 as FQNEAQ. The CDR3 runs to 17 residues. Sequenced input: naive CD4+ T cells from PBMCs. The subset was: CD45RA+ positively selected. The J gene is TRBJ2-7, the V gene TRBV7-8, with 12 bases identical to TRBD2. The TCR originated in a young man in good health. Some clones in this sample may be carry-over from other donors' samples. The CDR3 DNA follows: TGTGCCAGCAGCTTACGGAGACTAGCGGGAGAGTTGAACGAGCAGTACTTC. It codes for CASSLRRLAGELNEQYF.